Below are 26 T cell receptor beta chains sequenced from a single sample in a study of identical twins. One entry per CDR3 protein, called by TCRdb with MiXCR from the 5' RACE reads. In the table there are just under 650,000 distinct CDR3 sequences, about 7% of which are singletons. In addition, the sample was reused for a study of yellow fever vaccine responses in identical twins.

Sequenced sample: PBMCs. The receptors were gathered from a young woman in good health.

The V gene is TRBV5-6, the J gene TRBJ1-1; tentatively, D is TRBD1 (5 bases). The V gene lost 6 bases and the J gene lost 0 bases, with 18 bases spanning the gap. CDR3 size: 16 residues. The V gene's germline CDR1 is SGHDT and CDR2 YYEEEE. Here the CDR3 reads CASNKGSSGLNTEAFF. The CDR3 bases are TGTGCCAGCAACAAAGGGTCGTCGGGACTGAACACTGAAGCTTTCTTT. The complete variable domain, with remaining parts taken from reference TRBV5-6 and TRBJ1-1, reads DAGVTQSPTHLIKTRGQQVTLRCSPKSGHDTVSWYQQALGQGPQFIFQYYEEEERQRGNFPDRFSGHQFPNYSSELNVNALLLGDSALYLCASNKGSSGLNTEAFFGQGTRLTVV.

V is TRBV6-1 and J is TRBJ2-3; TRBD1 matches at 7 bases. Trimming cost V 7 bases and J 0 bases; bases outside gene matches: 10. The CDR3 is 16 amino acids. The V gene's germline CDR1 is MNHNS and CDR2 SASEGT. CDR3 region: CASIRSDRKSTDTQYF. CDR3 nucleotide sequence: TGTGCCAGCATCCGTTCGGACAGGAAGAGCACAGATACGCAGTATTTT.

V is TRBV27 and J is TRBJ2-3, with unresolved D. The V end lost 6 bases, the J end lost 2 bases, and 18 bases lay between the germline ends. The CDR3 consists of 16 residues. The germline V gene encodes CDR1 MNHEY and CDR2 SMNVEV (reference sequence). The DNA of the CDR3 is TGTGCCAGCAGACCCGACCCACCCCTTAACACAGATACGCAGTATTTT. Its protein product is CASRPDPPLNTDTQYF.

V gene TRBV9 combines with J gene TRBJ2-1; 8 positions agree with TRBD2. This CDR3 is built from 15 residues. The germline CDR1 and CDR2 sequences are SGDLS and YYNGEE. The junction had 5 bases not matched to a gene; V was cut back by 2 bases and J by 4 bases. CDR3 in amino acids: CASSVTGLGYNEQFF. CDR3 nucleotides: TGTGCCAGCAGCGTTACGGGACTAGGGTACAATGAGCAGTTCTTC.

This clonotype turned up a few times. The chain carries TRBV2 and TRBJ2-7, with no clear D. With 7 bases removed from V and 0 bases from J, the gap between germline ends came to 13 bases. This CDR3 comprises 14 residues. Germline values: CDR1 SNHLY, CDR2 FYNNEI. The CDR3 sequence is CASNPDGASYEQYF. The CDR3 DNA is TGTGCCAGCAACCCGGACGGAGCCTCCTACGAGCAGTACTTC.

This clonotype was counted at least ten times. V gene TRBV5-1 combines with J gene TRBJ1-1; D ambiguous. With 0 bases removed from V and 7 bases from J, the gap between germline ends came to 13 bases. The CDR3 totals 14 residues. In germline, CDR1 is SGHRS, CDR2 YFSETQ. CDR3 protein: CASSLAGEPIEAFF. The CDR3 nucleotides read TGCGCCAGCAGCTTGGCCGGGGAACCGATTGAAGCTTTCTTT. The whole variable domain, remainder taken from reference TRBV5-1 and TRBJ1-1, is KAGVTQTPRYLIKTRGQQVTLSCSPISGHRSVSWYQQTPGQGLQFLFEYFSETQRNKGNFPGRFSGRQFSNSRSEMNVSTLELGDSALYLCASSLAGEPIEAFFGQGTRLTVV.

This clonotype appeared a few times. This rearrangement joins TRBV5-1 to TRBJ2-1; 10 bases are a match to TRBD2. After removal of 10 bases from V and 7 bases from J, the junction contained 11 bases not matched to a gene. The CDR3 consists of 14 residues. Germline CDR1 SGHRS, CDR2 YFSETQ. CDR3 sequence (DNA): TGCGCCTGCGGCAAAGGACTAGCGGCTAATGAGCAGTTCTTC. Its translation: CACGKGLAANEQFF.

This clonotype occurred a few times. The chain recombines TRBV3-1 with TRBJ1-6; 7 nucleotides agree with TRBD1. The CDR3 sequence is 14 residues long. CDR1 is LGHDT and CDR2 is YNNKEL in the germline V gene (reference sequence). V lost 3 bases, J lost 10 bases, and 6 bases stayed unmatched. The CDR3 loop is CASSHARGGSPLHF. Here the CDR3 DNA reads TGTGCCAGCAGCCATGCACGAGGGGGCTCACCCCTCCACTTT. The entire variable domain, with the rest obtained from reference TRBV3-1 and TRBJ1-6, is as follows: DTAVSQTPKYLVTQMGNDKSIKCEQNLGHDTMYWYKQDSKKFLKIMFSYNNKELIINETVPNRFSPKSPDKAHLNLHINSLELGDSAVYFCASSHARGGSPLHFGNGTRLTVT.

CDR3 sequence: CAISQRQGNGELFF. The CDR3 DNA reads as TGTGCCATCAGTCAAAGACAGGGAAACGGGGAGCTGTTTTTT. This rearrangement joins TRBV10-3 to TRBJ2-2; TRBD1 agrees at 7 bases. The CDR3 is made up of 14 amino acids. The germline gives CDR1 ENHRY, CDR2 SYGVKD. V was pared by 5 bases and J by 7 bases, with 7 bases of the junction left unmatched.

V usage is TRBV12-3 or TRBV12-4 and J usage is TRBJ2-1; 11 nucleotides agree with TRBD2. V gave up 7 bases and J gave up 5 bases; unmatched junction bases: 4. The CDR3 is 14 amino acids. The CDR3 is CASKAGLADNEQFF. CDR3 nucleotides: TGTGCCAGCAAAGCGGGACTAGCGGACAATGAGCAGTTCTTC.

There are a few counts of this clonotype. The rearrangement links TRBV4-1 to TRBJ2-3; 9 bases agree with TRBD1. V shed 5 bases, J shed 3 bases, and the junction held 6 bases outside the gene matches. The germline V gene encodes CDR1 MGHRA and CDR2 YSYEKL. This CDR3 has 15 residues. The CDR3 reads CASSSQGAVTDTQYF. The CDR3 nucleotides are TGCGCCAGCAGCTCACAGGGGGCAGTAACAGATACGCAGTATTTT.

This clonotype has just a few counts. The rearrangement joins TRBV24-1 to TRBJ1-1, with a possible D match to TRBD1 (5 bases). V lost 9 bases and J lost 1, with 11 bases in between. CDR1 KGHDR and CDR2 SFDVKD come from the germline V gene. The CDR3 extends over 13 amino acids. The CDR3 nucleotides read TGTGCCACCCGGGACGGCTGGAACACTGAAGCTTTCTTT. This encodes CATRDGWNTEAFF.

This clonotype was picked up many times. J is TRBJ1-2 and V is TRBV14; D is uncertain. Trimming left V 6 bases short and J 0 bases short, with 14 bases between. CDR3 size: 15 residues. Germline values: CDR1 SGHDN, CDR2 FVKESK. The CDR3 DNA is TGTGCCAGCAGTCCAAGGTGGGGTCCTAACTATGGCTACACCTTC. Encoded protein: CASSPRWGPNYGYTF.

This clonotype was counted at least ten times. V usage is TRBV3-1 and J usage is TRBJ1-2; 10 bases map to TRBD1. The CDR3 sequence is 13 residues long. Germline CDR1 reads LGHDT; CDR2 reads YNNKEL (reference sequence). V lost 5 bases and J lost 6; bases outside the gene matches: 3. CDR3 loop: CASSTGQGDGYTF. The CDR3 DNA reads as TGTGCCAGCAGCACCGGACAGGGGGATGGCTACACCTTC.

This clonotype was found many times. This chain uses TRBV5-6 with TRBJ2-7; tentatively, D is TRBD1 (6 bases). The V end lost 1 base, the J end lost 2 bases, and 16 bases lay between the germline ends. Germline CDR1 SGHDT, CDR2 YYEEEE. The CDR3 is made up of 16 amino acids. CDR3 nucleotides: TGTGCCAGCAGCTTGTTTCAGGGGCCGTCAACCTACGAGCAGTACTTC. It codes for CASSLFQGPSTYEQYF.

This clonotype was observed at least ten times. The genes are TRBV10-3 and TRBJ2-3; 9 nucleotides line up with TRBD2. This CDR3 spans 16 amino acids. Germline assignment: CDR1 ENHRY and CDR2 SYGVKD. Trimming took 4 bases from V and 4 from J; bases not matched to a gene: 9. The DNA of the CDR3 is TGTGCCATCAGTGGGTCTAGCGGGGATTGGGCAGATACGCAGTATTTT. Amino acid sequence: CAISGSSGDWADTQYF.

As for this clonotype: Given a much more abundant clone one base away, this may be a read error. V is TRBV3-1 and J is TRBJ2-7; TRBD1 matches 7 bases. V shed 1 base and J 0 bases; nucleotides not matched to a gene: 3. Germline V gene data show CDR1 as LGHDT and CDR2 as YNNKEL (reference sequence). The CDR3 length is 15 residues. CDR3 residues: CASSQGPGGSYEQYF. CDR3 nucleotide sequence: TGTGCCAGCAGCCAAGGTCCAGGGGGCTCCTACGAGCAGTACTTC.

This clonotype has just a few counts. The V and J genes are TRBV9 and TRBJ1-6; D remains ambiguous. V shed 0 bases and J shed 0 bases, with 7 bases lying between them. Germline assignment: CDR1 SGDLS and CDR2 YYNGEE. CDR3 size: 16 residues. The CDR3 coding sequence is TGTGCCAGCAGCGTAGGGCGGAGCTCCTATAATTCACCCCTCCACTTT. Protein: CASSVGRSSYNSPLHF.

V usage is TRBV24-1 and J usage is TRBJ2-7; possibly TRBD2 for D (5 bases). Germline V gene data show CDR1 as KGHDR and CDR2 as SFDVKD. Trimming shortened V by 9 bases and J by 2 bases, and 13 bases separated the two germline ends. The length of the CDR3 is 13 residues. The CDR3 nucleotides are TGTGCCACCCTGAGGGCGGCCGCCTACGAGCAGTACGTC. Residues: CATLRAAAYEQYV.

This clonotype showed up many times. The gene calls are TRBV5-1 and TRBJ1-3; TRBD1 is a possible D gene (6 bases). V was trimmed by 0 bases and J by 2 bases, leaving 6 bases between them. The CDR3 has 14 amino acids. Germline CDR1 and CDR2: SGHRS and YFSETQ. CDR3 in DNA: TGCGCCAGCAGCTTGGGGACAGCTGGAAACACCATATATTTT. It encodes CASSLGTAGNTIYF.

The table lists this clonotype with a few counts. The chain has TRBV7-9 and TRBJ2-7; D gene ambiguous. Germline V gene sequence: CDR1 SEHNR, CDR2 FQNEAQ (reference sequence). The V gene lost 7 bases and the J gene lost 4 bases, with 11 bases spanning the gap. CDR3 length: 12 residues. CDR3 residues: CASTSRSYEQYF. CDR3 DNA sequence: TGTGCCAGCACCTCGAGATCGTACGAGCAGTACTTC.

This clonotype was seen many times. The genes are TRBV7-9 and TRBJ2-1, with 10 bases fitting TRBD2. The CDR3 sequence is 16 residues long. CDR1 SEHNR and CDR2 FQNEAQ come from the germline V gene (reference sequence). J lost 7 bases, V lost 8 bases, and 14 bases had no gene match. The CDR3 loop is CASEKPGLANYNEQFF. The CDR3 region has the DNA TGTGCCAGCGAGAAACCGGGACTAGCGAACTATAATGAGCAGTTCTTC.

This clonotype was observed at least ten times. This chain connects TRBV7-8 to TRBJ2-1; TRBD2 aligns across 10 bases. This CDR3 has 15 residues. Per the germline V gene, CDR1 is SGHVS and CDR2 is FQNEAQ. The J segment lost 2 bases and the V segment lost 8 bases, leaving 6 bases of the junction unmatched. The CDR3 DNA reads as TGTGCCAGCGGTGCTCTAGCGGGGGCCTACAATGAGCAGTTCTTC. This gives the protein CASGALAGAYNEQFF.

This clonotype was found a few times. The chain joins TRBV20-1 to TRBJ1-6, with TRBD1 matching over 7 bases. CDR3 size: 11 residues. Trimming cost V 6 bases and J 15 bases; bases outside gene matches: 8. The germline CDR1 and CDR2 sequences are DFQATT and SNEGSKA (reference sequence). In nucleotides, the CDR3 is TGCAGTGCACCCGAACAGGGGAGCCTCCACTTT. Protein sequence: CSAPEQGSLHF.

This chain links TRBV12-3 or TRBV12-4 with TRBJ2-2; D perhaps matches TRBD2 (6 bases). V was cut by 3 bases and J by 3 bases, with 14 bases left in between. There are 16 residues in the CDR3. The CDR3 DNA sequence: TGTGCCAGCAGTTTTGGGGGAGGCCGCTACACCGGGGAGCTGTTTTTT. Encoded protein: CASSFGGGRYTGELFF.

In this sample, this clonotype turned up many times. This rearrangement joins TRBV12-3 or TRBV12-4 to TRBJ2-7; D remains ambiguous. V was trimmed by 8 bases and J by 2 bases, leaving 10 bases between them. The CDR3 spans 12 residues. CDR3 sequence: CASGRLAYEQYV. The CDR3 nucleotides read TGTGCCAGCGGGCGGCTGGCCTACGAGCAGTACGTC.